These 21 T cell receptor beta chains were sequenced from one sample in a study of CXCR3-negative and CXCR3-positive naive CD8 T cells. Study-wide results and limits: Researchers report that CXCR3-positive naive cells carry more hydrophobic TRB CDR3s than CXCR3-negative naive cells.

Antigens of these TCRs are unknown. Libraries of TRB cDNA were made by 5' RACE and carried UMIs. TCRdb reprocessed the 5' RACE reads and keeps a single row for each CDR3 protein, giving no DNA. This table lists about 120,000 distinct CDR3 sequences. Sequencing was carried out using naive CXCR3+ CD8+ T cells from blood. The sample's subset: CD45RO-CCR7+CD27+CD95- naive CD8+ T cells expressing CXCR3 (TNR3+). These receptor sequences come from a human donor in good health. Some clones in this sample may be carry-over from other donors' samples.

The V and J genes are TRBV9 and TRBJ2-1; TCRdb lists TRBD2, though no DNA is available to test this call. The CDR3 extends over 17 amino acids. Germline CDR1 SGDLS, CDR2 YYNGEE. CDR3 sequence reads: CASSGGSRTSGHNEQFF.

The chain carries TRBV5-4 and TRBJ2-4; TCRdb's D call, TRBD1, is unchecked because there is no DNA. The CDR3 has 17 residues. The V gene's germline CDR1 is SGHNT and CDR2 YYREEE (reference sequence). The CDR3 sequence is CASSLGTGVEGKNIQYF.

This chain connects TRBV4-1 to TRBJ1-4; TCRdb calls TRBD1, which cannot be checked without DNA. Germline CDR1 and CDR2: MGHRA and YSYEKL. CDR3 length: 14 amino acids. CDR3 loop: CASSQLLGGEKLFF.

The chain joins TRBV11-2 to TRBJ2-7; TCRdb reports TRBD2, a call that lacks DNA to check it against. This CDR3 comprises 14 residues. CDR1 SGHAT and CDR2 FQNNGV come from the germline V gene. CDR3 sequence reads: CASKTSGRADEQYF.

The genes are TRBV12-3 or TRBV12-4 and TRBJ2-7; the TCRdb call, TRBD2, lacks DNA for checking. CDR3 size: 15 residues. CDR3 protein: CASSPSTSGFYEQYF.

V is TRBV5-4 and J is TRBJ2-1; the D call of TRBD1 rests on TCRdb alone, since no DNA is present to check it. Germline CDR1 SGHNT, CDR2 YYREEE (reference sequence). The CDR3 consists of 14 residues. CDR3 loop: CASSLEQGFDEQFF.

The gene calls are TRBV7-9 and TRBJ2-1; there is no DNA to check the TCRdb D call of TRBD1. CDR3 length: 15 amino acids. Germline loops: CDR1 SEHNR, CDR2 FQNEAQ (reference sequence). CDR3: CASSLGSPYYNEQFF. Drawing the rest from reference TRBV7-9 and TRBJ2-1, the complete variable domain is DTGVSQNPRHKITKRGQNVTFRCDPISEHNRLYWYRQTLGQGPEFLTYFQNEAQLEKSRLLSDRFSAERPKGSFSTLEIQRTEQGDSAMYLCASSLGSPYYNEQFFGPGTRLTVL.

The chain employs TRBV28 and TRBJ2-1; with no DNA, the TCRdb D assignment of TRBD1 cannot be verified. CDR1 and CDR2 from the germline V gene are MDHEN and SYDVKM. CDR3 size: 14 residues. The CDR3 is CASSSKTGGNEQFF.

The chain uses TRBV20-1 and TRBJ2-7; the D gene TCRdb calls, TRBD2, cannot be checked with no DNA. Per germline, CDR1 DFQATT and CDR2 SNEGSKA (reference sequence). This CDR3 spans 19 amino acids. The CDR3 reads CSAYALAAGRGFSSYEQYF.

The gene calls are TRBV2 and TRBJ2-7; with no DNA, the TCRdb D assignment of TRBD1 cannot be verified. The CDR3 sequence is 14 residues long. Germline V lookup: CDR1 SNHLY, CDR2 FYNNEI. The CDR3 spells CASSDEVWAYEQYF.

The chain couples TRBV13 to TRBJ2-7; TCRdb reports TRBD1, a call that lacks DNA to check it against. This CDR3 region has 16 residues. The germline CDR1 and CDR2 sequences are PRHDT and FYEKMQ (reference sequence). CDR3 sequence reads: CASSLGLGTGTYEQYF.

The V call is TRBV15, the J call TRBJ1-6. The CDR3 length is 12 residues. CDR1 and CDR2 from the germline V gene are LNHNV and YYDKDF (reference sequence). The CDR3 protein is CATTGGNSPLHF.

The genes are TRBV20-1 and TRBJ2-7. Germline lookup yields CDR1 DFQATT and CDR2 SNEGSKA (reference sequence). The CDR3 totals 13 residues. CDR3 sequence: CSARDSQDYEQYF.

The chain carries TRBV5-1 and TRBJ2-7; TCRdb proposes TRBD1, but this gene call is untestable without DNA. Germline CDR1 reads SGHRS; CDR2 reads YFSETQ. The CDR3 length is 15 residues. This CDR3 reads CASSIPDRGRYEQYF.

CDR3 sequence reads: CASSFSTGYTEAFF. The genes are TRBV12-3 or TRBV12-4 and TRBJ1-1; as DNA is missing, the TRBD1 call by TCRdb cannot be tested. The CDR3 covers 14 residues.

The J gene is TRBJ2-5, the V gene TRBV11-3. Germline CDR1 reads SGHNT; CDR2 reads YENEEA. The CDR3 loop spans 15 amino acids. CDR3 loop: CASSQDSTSRETQYF.

This chain uses TRBV6-5 with TRBJ1-3. Looked up from germline, CDR1 is MNHEY and CDR2 is SVGAGI. This CDR3 contains 14 residues. Here the CDR3 reads CASSYQSSGNTIYF.

The V and J genes are TRBV12-3 or TRBV12-4 and TRBJ1-2; as DNA is missing, the TRBD1 call by TCRdb cannot be tested. This CDR3 region has 15 residues. CDR3 amino acids: CASTLGGQVLYGYTF.

V is TRBV7-9 and J is TRBJ2-3. This CDR3 has 13 residues. Germline V lookup: CDR1 SEHNR, CDR2 FQNEAQ (reference sequence). CDR3 sequence: CASSLAHEDTQYF.

The V call is TRBV28, the J call TRBJ2-7; TCRdb proposes TRBD1, but this gene call is untestable without DNA. Germline V gene lookup returns CDR1 MDHEN and CDR2 SYDVKM. CDR3 length: 12 amino acids. CDR3 protein: CAWGGTDYEQYF.

The rearrangement joins TRBV29-1 to TRBJ2-2. The CDR3 covers 13 residues. Germline assignment: CDR1 SQVTM and CDR2 ANQGSEA. The CDR3 sequence is CSVESFYTGELFF.